This T cell receptor beta chain came from a study of blood T cell repertoires in COVID-19. Across the study: The United States, Italy and Spain were the sources of the acute and convalescent COVID-19 samples. From T cells, B-cell-depleted T cells, or PBMCs came the material, which was cDNA or gDNA.

Trimming pared 3 bases from V and 1 base from J, leaving 7 bases between. The CDR3 sequence is 14 residues long. Germline V gene lookup returns CDR1 SNHLY and CDR2 FYNNEI. The authors' processing: Amplification of reference gene primers provided the estimated nucleated cell counts. Sequenced by immunoSEQ multiplex PCR; TCRdb stores in-frame clones only, minus some. V and J calls and clone size are as listed in that table; D and trimming were resolved from the DNA. The sample has about 46,000 clones; 80% to 90% are singletons. V and J are TRBV2 and TRBJ2-1; tentatively, D is TRBD1 (5 bases). Sequencing used peripheral blood. This TCR came from a human donor in a cohort sampled during active COVID-19. DNA for the CDR3: TGTGCCAGCAGTGACAGGGCGTCCTACAATGAGCAGTTCTTC. This sequence encodes CASSDRASYNEQFF.